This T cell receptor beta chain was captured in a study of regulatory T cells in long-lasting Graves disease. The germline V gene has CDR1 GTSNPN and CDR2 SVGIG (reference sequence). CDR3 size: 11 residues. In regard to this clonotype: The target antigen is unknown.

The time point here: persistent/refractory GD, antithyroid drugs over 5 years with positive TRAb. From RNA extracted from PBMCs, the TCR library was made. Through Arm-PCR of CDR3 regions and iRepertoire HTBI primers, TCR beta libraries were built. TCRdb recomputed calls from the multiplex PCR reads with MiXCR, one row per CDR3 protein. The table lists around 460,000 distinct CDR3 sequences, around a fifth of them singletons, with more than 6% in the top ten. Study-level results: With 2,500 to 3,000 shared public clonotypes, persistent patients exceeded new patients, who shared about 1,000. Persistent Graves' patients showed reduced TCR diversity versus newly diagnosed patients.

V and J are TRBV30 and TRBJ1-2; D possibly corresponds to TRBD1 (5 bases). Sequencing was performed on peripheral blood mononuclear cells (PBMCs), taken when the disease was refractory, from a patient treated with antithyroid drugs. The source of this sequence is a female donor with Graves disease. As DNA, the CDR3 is TGTACCGGGGGGACGGCCTATGGCTACACCTTC. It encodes CTGGTAYGYTF.